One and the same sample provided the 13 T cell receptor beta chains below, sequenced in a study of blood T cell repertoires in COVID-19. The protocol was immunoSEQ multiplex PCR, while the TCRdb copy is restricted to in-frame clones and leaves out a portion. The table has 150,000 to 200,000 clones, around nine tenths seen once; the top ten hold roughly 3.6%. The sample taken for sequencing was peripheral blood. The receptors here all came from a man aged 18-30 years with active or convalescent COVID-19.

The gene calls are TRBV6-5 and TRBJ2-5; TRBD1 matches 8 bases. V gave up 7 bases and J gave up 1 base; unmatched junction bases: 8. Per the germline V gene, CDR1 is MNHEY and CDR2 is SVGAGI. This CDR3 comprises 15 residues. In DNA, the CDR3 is TGTGCCAGCACCCCGAGGACAGGGATCCAAGAGACCCAGTACTTC. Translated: CASTPRTGIQETQYF.

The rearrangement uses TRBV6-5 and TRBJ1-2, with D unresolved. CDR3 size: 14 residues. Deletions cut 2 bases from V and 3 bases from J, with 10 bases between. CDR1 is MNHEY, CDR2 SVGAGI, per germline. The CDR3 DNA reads TGTGCCAGCAGTTACGGCCAGTGGCACTATGGCTACACCTTC. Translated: CASSYGQWHYGYTF.

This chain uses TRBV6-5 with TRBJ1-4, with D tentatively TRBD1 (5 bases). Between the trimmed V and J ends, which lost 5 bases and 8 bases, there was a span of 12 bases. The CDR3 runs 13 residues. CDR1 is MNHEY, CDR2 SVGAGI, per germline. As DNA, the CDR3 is TGTGCCAGCAGTCTCAGGGCGAGCGAAAAACTGTTTTTT. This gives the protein CASSLRASEKLFF.

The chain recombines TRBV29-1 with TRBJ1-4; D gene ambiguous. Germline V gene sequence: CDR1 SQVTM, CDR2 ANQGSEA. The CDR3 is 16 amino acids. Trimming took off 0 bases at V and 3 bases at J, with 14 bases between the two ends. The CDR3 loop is CSVEDVSGLPNEKLFF. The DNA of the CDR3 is TGCAGCGTTGAAGACGTAAGCGGGCTACCTAATGAAAAACTGTTTTTT.

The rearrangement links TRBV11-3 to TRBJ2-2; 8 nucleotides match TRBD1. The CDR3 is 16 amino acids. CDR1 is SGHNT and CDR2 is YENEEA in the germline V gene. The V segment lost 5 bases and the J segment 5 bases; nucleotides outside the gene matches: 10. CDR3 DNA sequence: TGTGCCAGCAGCCCCGCGGACAGGGTTGTGACCGGGGAGCTGTTTTTT. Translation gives CASSPADRVVTGELFF. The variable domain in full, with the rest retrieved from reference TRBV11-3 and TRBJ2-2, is EAGVVQSPRYKIIEKKQPVAFWCNPISGHNTLYWYLQNLGQGPELLIRYENEEAVDDSQLPKDRFSAERLKGVDSTLKIQPAELGDSAVYLCASSPADRVVTGELFFGEGSRLTVL.

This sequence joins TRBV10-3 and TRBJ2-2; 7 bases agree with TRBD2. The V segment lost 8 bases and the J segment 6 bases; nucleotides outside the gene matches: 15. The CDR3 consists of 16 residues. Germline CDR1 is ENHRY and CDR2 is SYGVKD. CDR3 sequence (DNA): TGTGCCATCCGTGGAGGACTAGAGGTGGTAGCCGGGGAGCTGTTTTTT. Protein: CAIRGGLEVVAGELFF.

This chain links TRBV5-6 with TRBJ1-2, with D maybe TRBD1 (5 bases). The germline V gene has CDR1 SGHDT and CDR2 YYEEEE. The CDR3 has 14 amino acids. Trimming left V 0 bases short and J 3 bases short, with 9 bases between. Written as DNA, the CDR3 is TGTGCCAGCAGCTTGGGACAGCTCTACTATGGCTACACCTTC. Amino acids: CASSLGQLYYGYTF.

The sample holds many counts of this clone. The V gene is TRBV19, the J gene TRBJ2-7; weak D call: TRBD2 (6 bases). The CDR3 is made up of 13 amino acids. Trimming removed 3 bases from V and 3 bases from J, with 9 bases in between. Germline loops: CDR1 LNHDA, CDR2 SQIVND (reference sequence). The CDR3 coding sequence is TGTGCCAGTAGTATTGGAGGGTTCTACGAGCAGTACTTC. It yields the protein CASSIGGFYEQYF. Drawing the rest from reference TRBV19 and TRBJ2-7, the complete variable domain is DGGITQSPKYLFRKEGQNVTLSCEQNLNHDAMYWYRQDPGQGLRLIYYSQIVNDFQKGDIAEGYSVSREKKESFPLTVTSAQKNPTAFYLCASSIGGFYEQYFGPGTRLTVT.

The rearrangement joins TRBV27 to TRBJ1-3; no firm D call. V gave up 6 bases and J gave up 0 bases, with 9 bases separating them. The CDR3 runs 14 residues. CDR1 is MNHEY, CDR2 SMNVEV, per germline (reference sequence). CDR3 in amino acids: CASRRTASGNTIYF. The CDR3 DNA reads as TGTGCCAGCAGACGAACAGCCTCTGGAAACACCATATATTTT.

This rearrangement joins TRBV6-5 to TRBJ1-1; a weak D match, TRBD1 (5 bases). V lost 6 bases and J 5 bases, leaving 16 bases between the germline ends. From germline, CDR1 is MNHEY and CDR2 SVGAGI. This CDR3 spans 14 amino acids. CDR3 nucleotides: TGTGCCAGCAGCCCGACGGGGGTGAGGACTGAAGCTTTCTTT. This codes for CASSPTGVRTEAFF.

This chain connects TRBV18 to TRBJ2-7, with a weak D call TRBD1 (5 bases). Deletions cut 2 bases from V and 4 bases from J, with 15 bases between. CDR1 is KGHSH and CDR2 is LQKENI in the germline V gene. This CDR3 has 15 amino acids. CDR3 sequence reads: CASSPAQGFLYEQYF. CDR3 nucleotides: TGTGCCAGCTCACCAGCCCAGGGATTTCTTTACGAGCAGTACTTC.

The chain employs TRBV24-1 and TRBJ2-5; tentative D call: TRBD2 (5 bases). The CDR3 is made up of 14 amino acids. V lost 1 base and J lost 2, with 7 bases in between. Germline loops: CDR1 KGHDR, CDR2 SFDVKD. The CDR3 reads CATSDFEGQETQYF. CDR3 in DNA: TGTGCCACCAGTGATTTTGAGGGTCAAGAGACCCAGTACTTC.

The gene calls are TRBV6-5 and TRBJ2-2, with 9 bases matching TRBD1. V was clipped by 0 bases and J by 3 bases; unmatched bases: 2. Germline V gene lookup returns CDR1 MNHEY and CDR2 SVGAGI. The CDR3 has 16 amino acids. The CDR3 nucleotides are TGTGCCAGCAGTTACTCGAACAGGGGGCACACCGGGGAGCTGTTTTTT. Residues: CASSYSNRGHTGELFF.